This T cell receptor beta chain was identified during a study of cytomegalovirus exposure and HLA in healthy donors. Study results and caveats: Later analysis identified about 18,000 TCR beta sequences associated with HLA alleles, using a false discovery rate threshold of 0.05. It was in a later analysis that TCR association rates were seen to vary by HLA locus, highest for DRB1 and lowest for HLA-C. Cytomegalovirus-associated TCR beta chains were listed, numbering more than 150. Within an earlier analysis, most TCR beta V segments proved productive either about 90% or about 30% of the time.

PCR used 60 Vbeta primers and 13 Jbeta primers. Measured with immunoSEQ multiplex PCR; TCRdb has only the in-frame clones, and not every one. The table has roughly 160,000 clones, approximately 80% seen once. This clone was counted between two and nine times. Its target is not known. This sequence originates from a woman aged 30 to 39 in good health and CMV-seronegative. The sample was PBMCs.

The CDR3 bases are TGTGCCAGCAGAGAGACAGAAACCTACGAGCAGTACTTC. This sequence encodes CASRETETYEQYF. This rearrangement joins TRBV25-1 to TRBJ2-7; possibly TRBD1 for D (5 bases). Germline V CDR1 and CDR2: MGHDK, SYGVNS. V shed 6 bases and J shed 2 bases, with 11 bases lying between them. This CDR3 contains 13 residues.